This TCR beta chain was sequenced for a study of OX40 agonist ivuxolimab in advanced cancers. Describing the broader study: Ivuxolimab, which targeted the costimulatory receptor OX40 (CD134), was an agonistic, fully human IgG2 monoclonal antibody. Intravenous ivuxolimab was administered to patients every 2 weeks at six dose levels: 0.01, 0.1, 0.3, 1.5, 3 and 10 mg/kg. Among the 52 dose-escalation patients, about 19 had hepatocellular carcinoma, some 15 melanoma, 9 renal cell carcinoma and 9 head and neck cancer. The dose-escalation cohort was roughly 87% male with a mean age of about 54 years, ranging from roughly 20 to 80. Patients were allowed to have had prior anti-PD-1, anti-PD-L1 or anti-CTLA-4 therapy, and more than 35% of the dose-escalation patients had been treated with checkpoint inhibitors. Partial responses occurred in three dose-escalation patients: two with cutaneous melanoma and one with hepatocellular carcinoma. Peripheral TCRbeta sequencing aimed to test whether ivuxolimab altered TCR sequence diversity and caused clonal T-cell expansion. The paper reports the monotherapy dose-escalation portion (N of about 47 patients) of the phase I ivuxolimab trial. Here is what the overall study found, with its caveats: In partial responders in the 0.1-3.0 mg/kg groups, normalized peripheral clonal expansion was found to be among the lowest, especially among CD8+ T cells. At doses from 0.1 to 3.0 mg/kg, clonal expansion was seen in both CD4+ and CD8+ blood T cells between baseline and week 6. Low levels of normalized T-cell clonal expansion were also shown by some nonresponding patients. The antigen specificity of the peripheral T cells that underwent clonal expansion was not determined. After ivuxolimab, expanded clones were on average more numerous among CD8+ T cells than among CD4+ T cells.

The CDR3 runs 14 amino acids, cysteine and phenylalanine included. Solely the CDR3 DNA is kept, with 42 bases framed from the first base. V was cut back by 4 bases and J by 0 bases, leaving a gap of 11 bases between them. The CDR1 and CDR2 encoded by the germline V gene are SGHRS and YFSETQ. This clone is a singleton in its sample. It has no known antigen specificity. No base-level quality is on record; no much larger clone is a single base apart. Genomic DNA was extracted from sorted cells for sequencing of the TCRbeta CDR3 region. The immunoSEQ Assay was used to sequence the TCRbeta CDR3 regions. This immuneACCESS table, as held by TCRdb, lists in-frame sequences with V and J called but not all clones. Of the missing ones, under half trace to an unresolved V gene in checked studies; the others have no known cause. Present in this sample are approximately 52,000 clones, 94% of which were seen just once. Of the sample, 12% falls within the top ten clones.

The trial excluded patients who had a history of autoimmune disease or who were on systemic immunosuppression. Peripheral blood for TCR sequencing was drawn from every dose cohort at baseline, at cycle 4 day 1 and at cycle 7 day 1. Samples were obtained from an open-label, multicenter, first-in-human phase I dose-escalation trial of ivuxolimab. Adults with locally advanced or metastatic melanoma, renal cell carcinoma, hepatocellular carcinoma or head and neck squamous cell carcinoma were enrolled in the trial. Before TCR sequencing, CD4+ and CD8+ T cells were separately sorted from peripheral blood.

The sequence came from an adult with an advanced solid tumor such as melanoma, head and neck, liver or kidney cancer. The input for sequencing was CD4+ or CD8+ T cells sorted from blood, taken in a trial of the OX40 agonist ivuxolimab. The rearrangement combines TRBV5-1 with TRBJ2-7; the D segment may tentatively be TRBD1 or TRBD2, each giving 5 matched bases. CDR3 loop: CASSRAGTSYEQYF. The nucleotide sequence reads as follows: TGCGCCAGCAGCAGAGCCGGGACCTCCTACGAGCAGTACTTC.